These 4 T cell receptor beta chains were all obtained from the same sample, sequenced in a study of cytomegalovirus exposure and HLA in healthy donors. The primer mix had 60 Vbeta and 13 Jbeta primers. Here immunoSEQ multiplex PCR was the method, and the copy in TCRdb shows in-frame clones only, minus some. The sample lists about 200,000 clones; around 83% were seen once. Sequencing was carried out using PBMCs. These receptors were obtained from a girl aged 10 to 17 in good health and CMV-seronegative.

V gene TRBV27 combines with J gene TRBJ2-1; TRBD2 agrees at 7 bases. The CDR3 is 17 residues long. CDR1 is MNHEY and CDR2 is SMNVEV in the germline V gene (reference sequence). J lost 2 bases, V lost 5 bases, and 12 bases had no gene match. The CDR3 DNA reads as TGTGCCAGCAGTCCTCCACAACTAGCGTATCCCTACAATGAGCAGTTCTTC. Protein: CASSPPQLAYPYNEQFF.

This sequence joins TRBV28 and TRBJ1-2, with 7 bases lining up with TRBD1. CDR1 and CDR2 from the germline V gene are MDHEN and SYDVKM. The CDR3 loop spans 18 amino acids. The V gene end was trimmed by 7 bases and the J gene end by 0 bases; junction bases not matched to a gene: 17. CDR3 sequence reads: CASISDPGQKISNYGYTF. Written as DNA, the CDR3 is TGTGCCAGCATTAGCGACCCGGGACAGAAAATTTCTAACTATGGCTACACCTTC.

The rearrangement links TRBV7-2 to TRBJ2-7; 7 nucleotides line up with TRBD1. V was clipped by 4 bases and J by 3 bases; unmatched bases: 9. Germline CDR1 SGHTA, CDR2 FQGNSA. CDR3 length equals 15 residues. In DNA, the CDR3 is TGTGCCAGCAGCTCGACAGGGCTGGACGGCTACGAGCAGTACTTC. Its translation: CASSSTGLDGYEQYF.

The rearrangement joins TRBV7-2 to TRBJ2-7; 9 positions agree with TRBD1. With 1 base clipped from V and 1 base from J, the junction kept 5 bases outside the gene matches. This CDR3 is built from 16 residues. The germline CDR1 and CDR2 sequences are SGHTA and FQGNSA. CDR3 amino acids: CASSLVGGTGSYEQYF. CDR3 in DNA: TGTGCCAGCAGCTTAGTAGGAGGGACAGGGTCCTACGAGCAGTACTTC.